This T cell receptor (beta chain) derives from a study of blood T cell repertoires in COVID-19. This CDR3 comprises 16 residues. CDR1 is SGHRS and CDR2 is YFSETQ in the germline V gene. The V and J ends lost 2 bases and 8 bases, in that order; junction bases with no gene match: 10. The table came from immunoSEQ multiplex PCR; TCRdb's copy has only in-frame clones and leaves some out. The sample has fewer than 120,000 clones; 65% to 90% are singletons. The gene calls are TRBV5-1 and TRBJ1-4; the match to TRBD1 covers 9 bases. This TCR came from a woman in her sixties with acute or convalescent COVID-19. The sample consisted of peripheral blood. The chain's CDR3 is CASSLFPGQGGEKLFF. The DNA of the CDR3 is TGCGCCAGCAGCTTATTCCCGGGACAGGGTGGGGAAAAACTGTTTTTT.